The 26 T cell receptor beta chains listed next were all sequenced from one sample in a study of blood T cell repertoires in COVID-19. Clones were sequenced by immunoSEQ multiplex PCR, and TCRdb holds only the in-frame ones, with some missing. The sample includes hundreds of thousands of clones, 83% of them seen just once. The sample was peripheral blood. The source of these receptors is a woman aged 25 to 39 with COVID-19, enrolled during active disease.

V and J are TRBV6-4 and TRBJ2-3; 8 bases map to TRBD2. The J segment lost 4 bases and the V segment lost 2 bases, leaving 5 bases of the junction unmatched. This CDR3 is 15 amino acids long. Looked up from germline, CDR1 is MRHNA and CDR2 is SNTAGT. CDR3 in DNA: TGTGCCAGCAGTGACAAAGCGGGAGACTCAGATACGCAGTATTTT. Protein sequence: CASSDKAGDSDTQYF.

This sequence joins TRBV7-2 and TRBJ1-2, with 11 nucleotides matching TRBD1. This CDR3 has 15 amino acids. The germline V gene has CDR1 SGHTA and CDR2 FQGNSA. Trimming took 5 bases from V and 4 from J; bases not matched to a gene: 6. CDR3 residues: CASSAWTGGSYGYTF. The CDR3 nucleotides read TGTGCCAGCAGCGCGTGGACAGGGGGCAGCTATGGCTACACCTTC.

The V and J genes are TRBV28 and TRBJ2-1; 7 bases are a match to TRBD1. V was pared by 6 bases and J by 7 bases, with 6 bases of the junction left unmatched. The CDR3 contains 13 residues. Per the germline V gene, CDR1 is MDHEN and CDR2 is SYDVKM. This CDR3 is CASSWTGPNEQFF. The CDR3, as DNA: TGTGCCAGCAGCTGGACAGGCCCTAATGAGCAGTTCTTC.

The V call is TRBV10-3, the J call TRBJ2-3, with no clear D. With 5 bases removed from V and 2 bases from J, the gap between germline ends came to 8 bases. CDR1 and CDR2 from the germline V gene are ENHRY and SYGVKD. The CDR3 is made up of 13 amino acids. This CDR3 is CAISLEFTDTQYF. The DNA of the CDR3 is TGTGCCATCAGTTTAGAGTTCACAGATACGCAGTATTTT.

Only one count was recorded for this clone. The CDR3 bases are TGTGCCACCAGTGAATCTCAGGGGGCCGGGCAGCCCCAGCATTTT. Its translation is CATSESQGAGQPQHF. The chain joins TRBV24-1 to TRBJ1-5, with 8 bases aligning to TRBD1. Germline V gives CDR1 KGHDR, CDR2 SFDVKD. The ends lost 4 bases at V and 7 bases at J; junction bases unmatched: 8. CDR3 size: 15 residues.

This clone appeared a single time. The chain employs TRBV30 and TRBJ2-1, with 8 bases identical to TRBD1. V lost 6 bases, J lost 5 bases, and 9 bases stayed unmatched. This CDR3 is 14 amino acids long. CDR1 is GTSNPN and CDR2 is SVGIG in the germline V gene (reference sequence). DNA for the CDR3: TGTGCCTGTCCCGACAGGACAGGGCACAATGAGCAGTTCTTC. This encodes CACPDRTGHNEQFF.

The chain has TRBV5-4 and TRBJ1-1, with 10 bases matching TRBD1. V was pared by 3 bases and J by 1 base, with 6 bases of the junction left unmatched. This CDR3 contains 16 residues. CDR1 is SGHNT, CDR2 YYREEE, per germline (reference sequence). The CDR3, as DNA: TGTGCCAGCAGCTCGGGGGACAGGGGATCGAACACTGAAGCTTTCTTT. Translation gives CASSSGDRGSNTEAFF.

A few counts support this clone. The chain combines TRBV4-1 with TRBJ2-2; TRBD2 agrees at 10 bases. CDR3 length: 16 amino acids. V lost 4 bases, J lost 6 bases, and 8 bases stayed unmatched. Germline V gene sequence: CDR1 MGHRA, CDR2 YSYEKL. The CDR3 DNA reads TGCGCCAGCAGCCCAGCGGGGGGGCCTGATTCCGGGGAGCTGTTTTTT. Its protein product is CASSPAGGPDSGELFF.

CDR3 DNA sequence: TGTGCCAGCAGCTCTTTAACCTACAGGGGATCGAACGAGCAGTACTTC. As protein: CASSSLTYRGSNEQYF. J is TRBJ2-7 and V is TRBV5-6; 7 bases align to TRBD1. V was pared by 3 bases and J by 5 bases, with 14 bases of the junction left unmatched. The CDR3 runs to 16 residues. Germline CDR1 is SGHDT and CDR2 is YYEEEE. The full variable domain, rest sourced from reference TRBV5-6 and TRBJ2-7, is DAGVTQSPTHLIKTRGQQVTLRCSPKSGHDTVSWYQQALGQGPQFIFQYYEEEERQRGNFPDRFSGHQFPNYSSELNVNALLLGDSALYLCASSSLTYRGSNEQYFGPGTRLTVT.

The rearrangement joins TRBV9 to TRBJ2-3, with TRBD2 matching 9 bases. CDR3 length equals 15 residues. The junction had 3 bases not matched to a gene; V was cut back by 3 bases and J by 1 base. Germline values: CDR1 SGDLS, CDR2 YYNGEE. CDR3 protein: CASSEAGGGTDTQYF. CDR3 DNA sequence: TGTGCCAGCAGCGAGGCGGGGGGGGGCACAGATACGCAGTATTTT.

V is TRBV4-3 and J is TRBJ2-7; a possible D gene is TRBD1 (6 bases). CDR1 and CDR2 from the germline V gene are LGHNA and YSLEER. The V end was cut by 0 bases, the J end by 2 bases, with 17 bases between. The CDR3 totals 17 residues. CDR3 sequence: CASSQDSLGQGTYEQYF. The CDR3, as DNA: TGCGCCAGCAGCCAAGATAGCTTAGGGCAGGGGACCTACGAGCAGTACTTC.

V gene TRBV2 combines with J gene TRBJ2-2, with 7 bases identical to TRBD2. Germline values: CDR1 SNHLY, CDR2 FYNNEI. After removal of 2 bases from V and 1 base from J, the junction contained 4 bases not matched to a gene. The CDR3 sequence is 16 residues long. CDR3 sequence (DNA): TGTGCCAGCAGTGAACTAGGCGGGAGGAACACCGGGGAGCTGTTTTTT. Amino acids: CASSELGGRNTGELFF.

This rearrangement joins TRBV27 to TRBJ2-3, with TRBD1 matching over 7 bases. The V gene end was trimmed by 6 bases and the J gene end by 3 bases; junction bases not matched to a gene: 18. The CDR3 is 18 amino acids. Germline V gives CDR1 MNHEY, CDR2 SMNVEV (reference sequence). The CDR3 reads CASRTSFSGTGETDTQYF. The CDR3 DNA follows: TGTGCCAGCAGGACCTCTTTCTCGGGCACAGGGGAGACAGATACGCAGTATTTT.

The gene calls are TRBV28 and TRBJ1-1; 7 nucleotides match TRBD1. CDR1 and CDR2 from the germline V gene are MDHEN and SYDVKM. V lost 6 bases and J lost 3; bases outside the gene matches: 10. The CDR3 has 15 residues. The CDR3 here is CASRRQGVGDTEAFF. The CDR3 DNA follows: TGTGCCAGCAGACGCCAGGGGGTCGGAGACACTGAAGCTTTCTTT.

The V call is TRBV19, the J call TRBJ2-6, with 10 bases identical to TRBD1. CDR3 length: 18 amino acids. With 4 bases clipped from V and 4 bases from J, the junction kept 10 bases outside the gene matches. Germline V lookup: CDR1 LNHDA, CDR2 SQIVND (reference sequence). CDR3 residues: CASSTQGTGVVGANVLTF. CDR3 nucleotide sequence: TGTGCCAGTAGTACCCAGGGGACAGGGGTGGTCGGGGCCAACGTCCTGACTTTC.

This chain joins TRBV5-4 and TRBJ1-2; D unresolved. The germline V and J ends were trimmed by 0 bases and 0 bases, with 9 bases remaining between them. Germline CDR1 is SGHNT and CDR2 is YYREEE (reference sequence). The CDR3 consists of 15 residues. CDR3 sequence reads: CASSLAGGANYGYTF. The CDR3 DNA reads as TGTGCCAGCAGCTTGGCAGGAGGAGCTAACTATGGCTACACCTTC.

The V call is TRBV6-7, the J call TRBJ2-5; D may be TRBD1 (7 bases). TRBV6-7 is known as an ORF, though its function is uncertain. The CDR3 extends over 15 amino acids. V gave up 5 bases and J gave up 5 bases, with 18 bases separating them. The CDR3 loop is CASSHRGSRGETQYF. The CDR3 DNA reads as TGTGCCAGCAGTCACAGGGGATCCCGGGGGGAGACCCAGTACTTC.

V usage is TRBV18 and J usage is TRBJ2-5; 7 bases align to TRBD1. The germline CDR1 and CDR2 sequences are KGHSH and LQKENI. The CDR3 sequence is 15 residues long. The trim removed 3 bases at V and 1 base at J, leaving 5 bases unmatched. The CDR3 region is CASSPRDSFQETQYF. CDR3 DNA sequence: TGTGCCAGCTCACCTCGGGACAGTTTCCAAGAGACCCAGTACTTC.

The V call is TRBV7-9, the J call TRBJ2-5; weak D call: TRBD1 (6 bases). The V end lost 1 base, the J end lost 2 bases, and 14 bases lay between the germline ends. Per germline, CDR1 SEHNR and CDR2 FQNEAQ (reference sequence). The CDR3 is 16 amino acids. The CDR3, as DNA: TGTGCCAGCAGCTTAGGTTCAGGACAGAGACAAGAGACCCAGTACTTC. It translates to CASSLGSGQRQETQYF.

This chain uses TRBV29-1 with TRBJ1-2, with D perhaps matching TRBD1 (5 bases). The V gene's germline CDR1 is SQVTM and CDR2 ANQGSEA. V was pared by 6 bases and J by 13 bases, with 24 bases between. The CDR3 has 13 amino acids. The CDR3 sequence: CSVRGGKGETSTF. The CDR3 DNA follows: TGCAGCGTGCGGGGAGGTAAAGGGGAAACGAGCACCTTC.

The rearrangement links TRBV30 to TRBJ1-4; a weak D match, TRBD1 (6 bases). Trimming took 7 bases from V and 10 from J, leaving 22 bases between them. The germline V gene has CDR1 GTSNPN and CDR2 SVGIG (reference sequence). The length of the CDR3 is 14 residues. CDR3 region: CAYYTTGLTGKLFF. The CDR3 DNA sequence: TGTGCCTACTATACCACAGGGCTGACGGGAAAACTGTTTTTT.

Only one count was recorded for this clone. The chain uses TRBV10-3 and TRBJ2-7; 8 nucleotides match TRBD1. Germline V CDR1 and CDR2: ENHRY, SYGVKD. This CDR3 has 17 residues. V dropped 0 bases and J dropped 9; count of bases not matched to a gene: 16. The CDR3 DNA sequence: TGTGCCATCAGTGAGTCGGTAAGACAGGGGTGTTTTACGTGGCAGTACTTC. Protein product: CAISESVRQGCFTWQYF.

In DNA form, the CDR3 reads TGTGCCAGCAGCCCGGACACTGAAGACGAGCAGTACTTC. Translating it yields CASSPDTEDEQYF. The chain uses TRBV7-9 and TRBJ2-7, with TRBD1 as a possible D gene (5 bases). The CDR3 is 13 residues long. V lost 5 bases, J lost 5 bases, and 13 bases lay in between. Per germline, CDR1 SEHNR and CDR2 FQNEAQ (reference sequence).

Only one count was recorded for this clone. The V gene is TRBV6-4, the J gene TRBJ2-3, with D hard to call. CDR3 length equals 15 residues. V gave up 3 bases and J gave up 2 bases, with 12 bases separating them. Germline assignment: CDR1 MRHNA and CDR2 SNTAGT. The CDR3 is CASSENYSPTDTQYF. CDR3 sequence (DNA): TGTGCCAGCAGTGAAAACTATTCCCCCACAGATACGCAGTATTTT.

The CDR3: CASSFGTGTFNRGETQYF. DNA for the CDR3: TGTGCCAGCAGCTTCGGCACCGGGACATTCAACAGGGGGGAGACCCAGTACTTC. The genes are TRBV11-2 and TRBJ2-5; 8 nucleotides align to TRBD1. This CDR3 spans 18 amino acids. V shed 3 bases, J shed 5 bases, and the junction held 17 bases outside the gene matches. Germline V gene sequence: CDR1 SGHAT, CDR2 FQNNGV.

The chain is built from TRBV5-4 and TRBJ1-1; 9 positions agree with TRBD1. Germline values: CDR1 SGHNT, CDR2 YYREEE (reference sequence). The length of the CDR3 is 15 residues. After removal of 2 bases from V and 3 bases from J, the junction contained 5 bases not matched to a gene. CDR3 region: CASSFRRDRDTEAFF. The CDR3 bases are TGTGCCAGCAGCTTTCGCCGGGACAGGGACACTGAAGCTTTCTTT.